Listed below are T cell receptor beta chains from one sample, sequenced in a study of T cell repertoires in cytomegalovirus infection. TCRdb redid the calling of the reads with MiXCR, one entry per CDR3 protein. The sample gives more than 150,000 distinct CDR3 sequences, under 20% of which show up once; over 15% is in the top ten. Material: CD8+ T cells from PBMCs. Receptors were obtained from a human donor in good health (CMV status not recorded). Some clones in this sample may be carry-over from other donors' samples. Each CDR3 is given with its conserved first and last residue. D genes are given only for firm matches. Where a row states a size, it is once, few, many or the class of an expanded clone; other rows omit it.

V: TRBV7-9; J: TRBJ1-4; size: NA; length: 14; D: NA; DNA: TGTGCCAGCAGCTCGCCACTTCACTTCGAAAAACTGTTTTTT; CDR3: CASSSPLHFEKLFF
V: TRBV29-1; J: TRBJ2-2; size: NA; length: 13; D: NA; DNA: TGCAGCGCTGGCTGGGGGTCACCCGGGGAGCTGTTTTTT; CDR3: CSAGWGSPGELFF
V: TRBV28; J: TRBJ2-1; size: few; length: 11; D: NA; DNA: TGTGCCAGCAGTTTGGGGGAGGTGCGGTTCTTC; CDR3: CASSLGEVRFF
V: TRBV28; J: TRBJ2-1; size: few; length: 12; D: TRBD1; DNA: TGTGCCAGCGGGACAGGGGACAATGAGCAGTTCTTC; CDR3: CASGTGDNEQFF
V: TRBV7-9; J: TRBJ1-2; size: few; length: 15; D: NA; DNA: TGTGCCAGCAGCGAATTTGACATGGACCACTATGGCTACACCTTC; CDR3: CASSEFDMDHYGYTF
V: TRBV27; J: TRBJ2-7; size: few; length: 13; D: TRBD2; DNA: TGTGCCAGCAGACTAGGACTAGCTACCGAGCAGTACTTC; CDR3: CASRLGLATEQYF
V: TRBV20-1; J: TRBJ2-2; size: NA; length: 15; D: NA; DNA: TGCAGTGCTACCCCGACAAGGAGGGACACCGGGGAGCTGTTTTTT; CDR3: CSATPTRRDTGELFF
V: TRBV6-6; J: TRBJ2-7; size: few; length: 15; D: TRBD2; DNA: TGTGCCAGCAGTTTGCCAGGACTAGCGGGTCGCGAGCAGTACTTC; CDR3: CASSLPGLAGREQYF
V: TRBV6-5; J: TRBJ2-6; size: few; length: 17; D: NA; DNA: TGTGCCAGCAGTTACGGGTCCTTTCTCTCTGGGGCCAACGTCCTGACTTTC; CDR3: CASSYGSFLSGANVLTF
V: TRBV29-1; J: TRBJ1-1; size: NA; length: 16; D: TRBD1; DNA: TGCAGCGCCGACAACACTTTCCGGGACAGTTGGGATGAAGCTTTCTTT; CDR3: CSADNTFRDSWDEAFF
V: TRBV29-1; J: TRBJ2-3; size: few; length: 14; D: NA; DNA: TGCAGCGTTGACGGGTTGCGGGACGCAGATACGCAGTATTTT; CDR3: CSVDGLRDADTQYF
V: TRBV28; J: TRBJ2-3; size: few; length: 14; D: NA; DNA: TGTGCCAGCAGCCCCCCCGGGGGTGGGAATACGCAGTATTTT; CDR3: CASSPPGGGNTQYF
V: TRBV28; J: TRBJ2-1; size: large; length: 16; D: TRBD2; DNA: TGTGCCAGCAGTTTCGAGGCGGGAGCCGGTTACAATGAGCAGTTCTTC; CDR3: CASSFEAGAGYNEQFF
V: TRBV7-2; J: TRBJ2-1; size: NA; length: 15; D: NA; DNA: TGTGCCAGCAGCTTAAGGCGGGCAGGTGGCGATGAGCAGTTCTTC; CDR3: CASSLRRAGGDEQFF
V: TRBV6-6; J: TRBJ1-5; size: NA; length: 16; D: NA; DNA: TGTGCCAGCAGTTACAGGGGTGGGACGGGGGATCAGCCCCAGCATTTT; CDR3: CASSYRGGTGDQPQHF
V: TRBV5-6; J: TRBJ2-5; size: NA; length: 14; D: NA; DNA: TGTGCCAGCAGCTCCCTGGCAGGGAGAGAGACCCAGTACTTC; CDR3: CASSSLAGRETQYF
V: TRBV7-9; J: TRBJ2-1; size: NA; length: 15; D: NA; DNA: TGTGCCAGCAGCCCAGGAGGGTATCCCTACAATGAGCAGTTCTTC; CDR3: CASSPGGYPYNEQFF
V: TRBV12-3/TRBV12-4; J: TRBJ1-2; size: NA; length: 16; D: NA; DNA: TGTGCCAGCAGTTTAGCCCCGCAGTCCACTAACTATGGCTACACCTTC; CDR3: CASSLAPQSTNYGYTF
V: TRBV12-3/TRBV12-4; J: TRBJ2-6; size: few; length: 15; D: NA; DNA: TGTGCCAGCAGTCACGGGAGCTCTGGGGCCAACGTCCTGACTTTC; CDR3: CASSHGSSGANVLTF
V: TRBV4-3; J: TRBJ1-1; size: few; length: 13; D: NA; DNA: TGCGCCAGCAGCCAGAGGGTTAACACTGAAGCTTTCTTT; CDR3: CASSQRVNTEAFF
V: TRBV7-2; J: TRBJ1-5; size: NA; length: 16; D: TRBD1; DNA: TGTGCCAGCAGCTCCGGACAGGGTATAGTAGGGCAGCCCCAGCATTTT; CDR3: CASSSGQGIVGQPQHF
V: TRBV7-2; J: TRBJ2-5; size: NA; length: 16; D: NA; DNA: TGTGCCAGCAGCTTACCCGCGCGGGGGCTGCGAGAGACCCAGTACTTC; CDR3: CASSLPARGLRETQYF
V: TRBV7-2; J: TRBJ2-3; size: few; length: 13; D: TRBD2; DNA: TGTGCCAGCAGCCTCGGACTAGCCGATACGCAGTATTTT; CDR3: CASSLGLADTQYF
V: TRBV7-9; J: TRBJ2-1; size: few; length: 18; D: NA; DNA: TGTGCCAGCAGCCATCCTGGTGGTAGGGGGGCAACGAACAATGAGCAGTTCTTC; CDR3: CASSHPGGRGATNNEQFF
V: TRBV7-8; J: TRBJ2-1; size: few; length: 11; D: NA; DNA: TGTGCCAGCAAGGGGGAGGGGGGGCAGTTCTTC; CDR3: CASKGEGGQFF
V: TRBV6-2/TRBV6-3; J: TRBJ2-1; size: NA; length: 16; D: TRBD1; DNA: TGTGCCAGCAGTTCTGAAACATCCGGGACAGGGAATGAGCAGTTCTTC; CDR3: CASSSETSGTGNEQFF
V: TRBV7-2; J: TRBJ2-1; size: medium-sized; length: 17; D: TRBD1; DNA: TGTGCCAGCAGCAAGACAGGGGTTTGGGTCAAGGATAATGAGCAGTTCTTC; CDR3: CASSKTGVWVKDNEQFF
V: TRBV7-2; J: TRBJ2-3; size: NA; length: 15; D: NA; DNA: TGTGCCAGCAGACGATGGAGCGGAAGCACAGATACGCAGTATTTT; CDR3: CASRRWSGSTDTQYF
V: TRBV28; J: TRBJ2-7; size: few; length: 14; D: NA; DNA: TGTGCCAGCAGTATAATCTTAGGTGGGGACGAGCAGTACTTC; CDR3: CASSIILGGDEQYF
V: TRBV14; J: TRBJ1-3; size: NA; length: 15; D: TRBD1; DNA: TGTGCCAGCAGCTGGGGGACAGGGTCTGGAAACACCATATATTTT; CDR3: CASSWGTGSGNTIYF
V: TRBV28; J: TRBJ2-3; size: NA; length: 16; D: TRBD1; DNA: TGTGCCAGCAGCCGACCCAGGACAGGGATCACAGATACGCAGTATTTT; CDR3: CASSRPRTGITDTQYF
V: TRBV11-2; J: TRBJ2-1; size: once; length: 16; D: TRBD2; DNA: TGTGCCAGCAGCTTAGGAGCTAGCGGGGGGGGAGGCGGGTGGTTCTTC; CDR3: CASSLGASGGGGGWFF
V: TRBV10-2; J: TRBJ1-2; size: many; length: 15; D: NA; DNA: TGCGCCAGCACCCCCGCGGGGGCGCTCTACTATGGCTACACCTTC; CDR3: CASTPAGALYYGYTF
V: TRBV7-8; J: TRBJ2-7; size: few; length: 13; D: TRBD1; DNA: TGTGCCAGCAGACCGACAGGGCCCTACGAGCAGTACTTC; CDR3: CASRPTGPYEQYF
V: TRBV20-1; J: TRBJ1-5; size: NA; length: 17; D: NA; DNA: TGCAGTGCTAGAGGATCAGGAGGCAGGGCAAGCAATCAGCCCCAGCATTTT; CDR3: CSARGSGGRASNQPQHF
V: TRBV11-2; J: TRBJ2-4; size: few; length: 16; D: NA; DNA: TGTGCCAGCAGCTCCCCCCTGGGGGGGAGGGGGAACATTCAGTACTTC; CDR3: CASSSPLGGRGNIQYF
V: TRBV6-6; J: TRBJ1-1; size: NA; length: 11; D: NA; DNA: TGTGCCAGCAGTTCGGTTACTGAAGCTTTCTTT; CDR3: CASSSVTEAFF
V: TRBV20-1; J: TRBJ2-5; size: NA; length: 16; D: NA; DNA: TGCAGTGCTAGAGAGATGGGTACAGGGATGGAAGAGACCCAGTACTTC; CDR3: CSAREMGTGMEETQYF
V: TRBV7-8; J: TRBJ1-5; size: NA; length: 16; D: NA; DNA: TGTGCCAGCAGCTTAGCATTATCCGGGGGCAATCAGCCCCAGCATTTT; CDR3: CASSLALSGGNQPQHF
V: TRBV28; J: TRBJ1-3; size: NA; length: 17; D: TRBD1; DNA: TGTGCCAGCAGTTCCTTAAGACAGGGTCTCTCTGGAAACACCATATATTTT; CDR3: CASSSLRQGLSGNTIYF